The clone carrying this T cell receptor beta chain was detected many times. Amplified TCR beta CDR3 regions came from RNA transcripts. HTBI primers drove first-round RT-PCR of the TCR CDR3. TCRdb redid the calling of the multiplex PCR reads with MiXCR, one entry per CDR3 protein. The sample records hundreds of thousands of distinct CDR3 sequences, around 38% being singletons. The data were obtained in a study of T cells in Graves' hyperthyroidism and ophthalmopathy. Per germline, CDR1 DFQATT and CDR2 SNEGSKA (reference sequence). The ends were cut back, 1 base at V and 3 bases at J, with 9 bases in the middle. The CDR3 has 13 residues.

Sequenced material: blood. This receptor was taken from a man in his late teens or twenties with Graves' hyperthyroidism. J is TRBJ1-2 and V is TRBV20-1; D gene uncertain. CDR3 protein: CSARAKGYYGYTF. The CDR3 region has the DNA TGCAGTGCTAGAGCTAAAGGTTACTATGGCTACACCTTC.